These 14 T cell receptor beta chains share one sample of origin, sequenced in a study of T cell changes during pregnancy in multiple sclerosis. Using immunoSEQ multiplex PCR, the repertoire was profiled, and TCRdb retains in-frame clones only, with some absent. The profile covers about 110,000 clones, with around 92% appearing a single time and around 1.5% taken by the ten largest. Here the sequenced sample was peripheral blood, taken after pregnancy. The origin of the receptors is a female donor with multiple sclerosis, enrolled in a pregnancy study.

The chain employs TRBV7-2 and TRBJ1-1; D is unclear. Trimming pared 5 bases from V and 4 bases from J, leaving 17 bases between. Germline V gene lookup returns CDR1 SGHTA and CDR2 FQGNSA. The CDR3 extends over 15 amino acids. This chain's CDR3 is CASSPAGGGGTEAFF. DNA of the CDR3: TGTGCCAGCAGCCCGGCCGGAGGAGGAGGCACTGAAGCTTTCTTT.

V and J are TRBV5-6 and TRBJ2-3; D unresolved. The V and J ends lost 6 bases and 0 bases respectively, with 14 bases between them. The CDR3 sequence is 15 residues long. In germline, CDR1 is SGHDT, CDR2 YYEEEE. The CDR3 protein is CASTSSFRSTDTQYF. The CDR3 DNA is TGTGCCAGCACCTCCTCGTTCCGGAGCACAGATACGCAGTATTTT.

This clone occurred once. The chain is built from TRBV19 and TRBJ1-4; a weak D match, TRBD1 (6 bases). The CDR3 length is 15 residues. Trimming left V 6 bases short and J 8 bases short, with 19 bases between. CDR1 LNHDA and CDR2 SQIVND come from the germline V gene (reference sequence). The CDR3 reads CASRLAPGQSEKLFF. The DNA of the CDR3 is TGTGCCAGTAGGCTGGCTCCGGGACAATCAGAAAAACTGTTTTTT. The complete variable domain, with remaining parts taken from reference TRBV19 and TRBJ1-4, reads DGGITQSPKYLFRKEGQNVTLSCEQNLNHDAMYWYRQDPGQGLRLIYYSQIVNDFQKGDIAEGYSVSREKKESFPLTVTSAQKNPTAFYLCASRLAPGQSEKLFFGSGTQLSVL.

The chain is built from TRBV7-9 and TRBJ1-1, with 8 bases identical to TRBD1. This CDR3 is 15 amino acids long. Germline CDR1 is SEHNR and CDR2 is FQNEAQ (reference sequence). V was clipped by 5 bases and J by 4 bases; unmatched bases: 9. The DNA of the CDR3 is TGTGCCAGCAGCGTTTCTGGACAGGGCGCCACTGAAGCTTTCTTT. It specifies CASSVSGQGATEAFF. Complete variable domain (other parts from reference TRBV7-9 and TRBJ1-1): DTGVSQNPRHKITKRGQNVTFRCDPISEHNRLYWYRQTLGQGPEFLTYFQNEAQLEKSRLLSDRFSAERPKGSFSTLEIQRTEQGDSAMYLCASSVSGQGATEAFFGQGTRLTVV.

V and J are TRBV7-9 and TRBJ2-7; TRBD1 aligns across 7 bases. Germline V lookup: CDR1 SEHNR, CDR2 FQNEAQ (reference sequence). This CDR3 comprises 13 residues. Trimming took 3 bases from V and 4 from J; bases not matched to a gene: 3. CDR3 in amino acids: CASSLGQLYEQYF. CDR3 nucleotides: TGTGCCAGCAGCTTGGGACAGCTGTACGAGCAGTACTTC.

The rearrangement links TRBV6-6 to TRBJ2-1, with 8 positions matching TRBD2. Unmatched junction bases numbered 8, after V lost 5 bases and J lost 2 bases. Germline loops: CDR1 MNHNY, CDR2 SVGAGI (reference sequence). The CDR3 spans 16 residues. The CDR3 region has the DNA TGTGCCAGCAGTCAAATAGCGGGAAGCACCTACAATGAGCAGTTCTTC. The encoded protein is CASSQIAGSTYNEQFF.

CDR3 loop: CASSSGLTGGRDQPQHF. CDR3 nucleotide sequence: TGTGCCAGCAGCTCCGGGCTGACAGGGGGCAGAGATCAGCCCCAGCATTTT. The chain couples TRBV5-8 to TRBJ1-5, with 10 bases fitting TRBD1. CDR1 and CDR2 (germline): SGHTS, YDEGEE. V was pared by 3 bases and J by 5 bases, with 11 bases of the junction left unmatched. The CDR3 is 17 amino acids.

This clone has only one observation. The chain is built from TRBV5-4 and TRBJ1-1, with TRBD1 identical over 7 bases. Germline CDR1 SGHNT, CDR2 YYREEE (reference sequence). With V trimmed by 0 bases and J by 4 bases, 12 bases remained unmatched. The CDR3 spans 17 residues. CDR3 protein: CASSLGWRGPGSTEAFF. The CDR3 DNA reads TGTGCCAGCAGCTTGGGGTGGAGGGGGCCGGGTAGCACTGAAGCTTTCTTT.

V and J are TRBV7-9 and TRBJ2-7; 9 positions agree with TRBD1. CDR1 is SEHNR, CDR2 FQNEAQ, per germline (reference sequence). V was pared by 3 bases and J by 5 bases, with 5 bases of the junction left unmatched. The CDR3 extends over 14 amino acids. CDR3 DNA: TGTGCCAGCAGCTTTACAGGGGGCAGGGACGAGCAGTACTTC. Its translation is CASSFTGGRDEQYF.

The J gene is TRBJ2-1, the V gene TRBV4-2, with 16 bases matching TRBD2. Germline values: CDR1 LGHNA, CDR2 YNFKEQ. This CDR3 has 19 amino acids. Trimming removed 4 bases from V and 1 base from J; junction bases left unmatched: 7. This CDR3 reads CASSLGTSGREVSYNEQFF. CDR3 nucleotide sequence: TGTGCCAGCAGCCTTGGGACTAGCGGGAGGGAGGTTTCCTACAATGAGCAGTTCTTC.

CDR3 DNA: TGTGCCAGTACCCGTGGAACACGTCAAGCCGGGAGCTCCTACAATGAGCAGTTCTTC. Protein product: CASTRGTRQAGSSYNEQFF. The V gene is TRBV19, the J gene TRBJ2-1, with D tentatively TRBD2 (6 bases). The CDR3 runs 19 residues. Deletions cut 7 bases from V and 0 bases from J, with 25 bases between. Germline V gene sequence: CDR1 LNHDA, CDR2 SQIVND (reference sequence).

V gene TRBV29-1 combines with J gene TRBJ1-2; D uncertain. The germline V gene has CDR1 SQVTM and CDR2 ANQGSEA. The V end was cut by 0 bases, the J end by 11 bases, with 10 bases between. CDR3 size: 11 residues. CDR3 coding DNA: TGCAGCGTTGAAGATACGGGTACTTACACCTTC. It is translated as CSVEDTGTYTF.

The rearrangement uses TRBV27 and TRBJ1-6; TRBD1 might be the D (6 bases). CDR1 and CDR2 (germline): MNHEY, SMNVEV (reference sequence). This CDR3 contains 14 residues. The V end lost 7 bases, the J end lost 7 bases, and 14 bases lay between the germline ends. The CDR3 coding sequence is TGTGCCAGCACCAGGACAGATCGAAATTCACCCCTCCACTTT. Translation gives CASTRTDRNSPLHF.

The chain combines TRBV11-3 with TRBJ2-7; possibly TRBD2 for D (6 bases). The CDR3 sequence is 15 residues long. The germline V gene has CDR1 SGHNT and CDR2 YENEEA. With 3 bases removed from V and 1 base from J, the gap between germline ends came to 13 bases. The CDR3 sequence is CASSFVSGQSYEQYF. The CDR3 coding sequence is TGTGCCAGCAGCTTCGTTAGCGGCCAATCCTACGAGCAGTACTTC.